These T cell receptor beta chains were read from a single sample in a study of siplizumab effects on memory and regulatory T cells. Assay: immunoSEQ multiplex PCR; the TCRdb copy retains only in-frame clones and omits some. The sample shows roughly 92,000 clones, 94% of them seen only once. Sample: non-Treg CD4+ T cells sorted from blood. Every receptor here comes from a human donor in good health. The conserved cysteine and the conserved F or W are not part of the CDR3 here.

>13|TRBV4-3|TRBJ2-5
ASSPHGTKEETQY
>12|TRBV7-2|TRBJ1-4
ASSSRHGGEKLF
>11|TRBV6-5|TRBJ1-2
ASSSQGAHGYT
>12|TRBV7-2|TRBJ1-1
ASSFVPGNTEAF
>14|TRBV30|TRBJ1-5
AWSGGSGFSNQPQH
>14|TRBV23-1|TRBJ2-5
ASSQTPGQGFETQY
>13|TRBV30|TRBJ1-1
AWRGQGARSAEAF
>14|TRBV9|TRBJ2-1
ASSVVVAGDHNEQF
>13|TRBV5-8|TRBJ1-5
ASSPLGQFNQPQH
>11|TRBV7-8|TRBJ2-7
ASSTGQGNEQY
>11|TRBV7-9|TRBJ2-5
ASSSQGGETQY
>11|TRBV7-9|TRBJ2-3
ASRRTAGDTQY
>13|TRBV5-6|TRBJ2-7
ASSDGLAGAYEQY
>13|TRBV30|TRBJ1-5
AWSAPDRGGQPQH
>12|TRBV19|TRBJ1-5
ASSQRGFNQPQH
>12|TRBV18|TRBJ1-1
ASSPPSVDTEAF
>13|TRBV11-2|TRBJ1-1
ASSTNWGGATEAF
>14|TRBV5-8|TRBJ1-1
ASSEDREMLNTEAF
>15|TRBV19|TRBJ2-1
ASTGSPAGGWDDEQF
>11|TRBV29-1|TRBJ2-7
SVGEVSSYEQY
>12|TRBV2|TRBJ2-3
ATGGTSGTDTQY
>14|TRBV7-3|TRBJ2-1
ASSPGTSGGGNEQF
>12|TRBV10-2|TRBJ2-7
ASKIPGGTYEQY
>12|TRBV7-9|TRBJ2-5
ASSLGGAQETQY
>13|TRBV11-2|TRBJ2-2
ASRWTGSRTGELF
>11|TRBV2|TRBJ1-1
ASRDQGRVEAF
>13|TRBV25-1|TRBJ2-5
ASSAPGGAGETQY
>12|TRBV5-8|TRBJ2-7
ATRHPTSSYEQY
>12|TRBV6-5|TRBJ1-6
ASSYIGWGSPLH
>13|TRBV18|TRBJ2-2
ASSPLSSHAGELF
>11|TRBV7-2|TRBJ1-5
ASSSDREQPQH